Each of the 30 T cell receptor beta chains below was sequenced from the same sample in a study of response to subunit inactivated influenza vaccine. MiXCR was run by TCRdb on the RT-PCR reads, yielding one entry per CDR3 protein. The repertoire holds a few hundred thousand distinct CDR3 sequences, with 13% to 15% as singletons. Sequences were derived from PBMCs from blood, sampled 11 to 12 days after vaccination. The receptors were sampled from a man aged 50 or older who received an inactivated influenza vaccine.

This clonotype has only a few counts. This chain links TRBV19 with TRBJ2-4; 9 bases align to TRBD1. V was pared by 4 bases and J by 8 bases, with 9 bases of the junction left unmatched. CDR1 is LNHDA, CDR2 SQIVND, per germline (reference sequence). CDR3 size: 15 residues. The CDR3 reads CASSTQGARGDIQYF. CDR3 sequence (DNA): TGTGCCAGTAGTACACAGGGGGCCCGGGGGGACATTCAGTACTTC.

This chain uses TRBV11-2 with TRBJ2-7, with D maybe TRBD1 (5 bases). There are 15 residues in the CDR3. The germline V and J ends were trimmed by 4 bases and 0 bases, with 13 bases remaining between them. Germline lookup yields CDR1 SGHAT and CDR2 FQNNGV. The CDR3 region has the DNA TGTGCCAGCAGCTCGAGACAGAAGAGCTCCTACGAGCAGTACTTC. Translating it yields CASSSRQKSSYEQYF.

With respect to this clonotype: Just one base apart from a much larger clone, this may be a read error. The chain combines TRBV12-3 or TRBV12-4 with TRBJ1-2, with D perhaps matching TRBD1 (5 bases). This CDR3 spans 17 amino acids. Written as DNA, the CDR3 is TGTGCCAGCTGTTTTGGGCAGGGAGGTCCTGCTAACTATGGCTACACCTTC. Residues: CASCFGQGGPANYGYTF.

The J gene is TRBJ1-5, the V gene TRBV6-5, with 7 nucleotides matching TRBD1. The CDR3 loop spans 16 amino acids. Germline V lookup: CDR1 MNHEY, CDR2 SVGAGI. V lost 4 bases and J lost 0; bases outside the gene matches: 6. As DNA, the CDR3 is TGTGCCAGCAGTTCGGGACAGATTTATAGCAATCAGCCCCAGCATTTT. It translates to CASSSGQIYSNQPQHF.

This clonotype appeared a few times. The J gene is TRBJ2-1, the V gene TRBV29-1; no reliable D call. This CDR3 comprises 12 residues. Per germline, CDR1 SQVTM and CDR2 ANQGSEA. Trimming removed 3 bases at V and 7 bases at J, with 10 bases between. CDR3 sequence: CSVDASWNEQFF. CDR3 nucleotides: TGCAGCGTTGATGCTAGTTGGAATGAGCAGTTCTTC.

DNA for the CDR3: TGTGCCAGCAGGGCTCGGACTAGCGGGATCTATGAGCAGTTCTTC. Its translation is CASRARTSGIYEQFF. The chain is built from TRBV6-1 and TRBJ2-1; 12 positions agree with TRBD2. The ends lost 6 bases at V and 8 bases at J; junction bases unmatched: 8. Per the germline V gene, CDR1 is MNHNS and CDR2 is SASEGT. There are 15 residues in the CDR3.

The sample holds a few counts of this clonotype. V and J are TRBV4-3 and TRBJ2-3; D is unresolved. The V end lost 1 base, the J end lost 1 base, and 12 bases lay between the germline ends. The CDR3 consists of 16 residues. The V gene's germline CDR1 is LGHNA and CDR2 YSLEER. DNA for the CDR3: TGCGCCAGCAGCCAAGGTCCCCTCCTGGGCACAGATACGCAGTATTTT. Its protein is CASSQGPLLGTDTQYF.

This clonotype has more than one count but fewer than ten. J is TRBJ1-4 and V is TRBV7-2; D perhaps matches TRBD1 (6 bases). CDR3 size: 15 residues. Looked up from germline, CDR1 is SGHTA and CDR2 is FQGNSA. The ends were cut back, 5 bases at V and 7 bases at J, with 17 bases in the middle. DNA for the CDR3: TGTGCCAGCAGCATATCCGGGACAAGGGCTGAAAAACTGTTTTTT. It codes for CASSISGTRAEKLFF.

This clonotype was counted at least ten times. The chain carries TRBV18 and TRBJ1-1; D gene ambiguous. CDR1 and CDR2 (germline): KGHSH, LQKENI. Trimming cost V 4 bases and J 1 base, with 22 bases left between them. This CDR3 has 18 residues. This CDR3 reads CASSRGRSKILSNTEAFF. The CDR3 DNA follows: TGTGCCAGCTCACGGGGTCGCAGTAAAATCCTTTCGAACACTGAAGCTTTCTTT. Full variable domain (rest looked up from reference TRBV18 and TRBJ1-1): NAGVMQNPRHLVRRRGQEARLRCSPMKGHSHVYWYRQLPEEGLKFMVYLQKENIIDESGMPKERFSAEFPKEGPSILRIQQVVRGDSAAYFCASSRGRSKILSNTEAFFGQGTRLTVV.

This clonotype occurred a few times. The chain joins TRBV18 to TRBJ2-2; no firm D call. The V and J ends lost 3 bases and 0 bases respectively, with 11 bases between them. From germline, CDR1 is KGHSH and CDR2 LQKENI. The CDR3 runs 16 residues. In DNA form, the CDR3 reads TGTGCCAGCTCACCGTACAGCCCCGCGAACACCGGGGAGCTGTTTTTT. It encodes CASSPYSPANTGELFF.

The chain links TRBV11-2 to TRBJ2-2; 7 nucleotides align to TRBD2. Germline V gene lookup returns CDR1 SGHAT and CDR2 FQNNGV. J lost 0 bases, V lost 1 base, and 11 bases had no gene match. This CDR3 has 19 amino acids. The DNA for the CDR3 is TGTGCCAGCAGCTTAGTCGGATGGGGGGGACGGTCGAACACCGGGGAGCTGTTTTTT. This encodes CASSLVGWGGRSNTGELFF.

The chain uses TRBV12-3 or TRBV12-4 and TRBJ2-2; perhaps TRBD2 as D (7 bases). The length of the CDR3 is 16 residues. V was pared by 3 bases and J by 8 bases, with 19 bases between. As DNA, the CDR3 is TGTGCCAGCAGTTTGAATCTGGGGGGGCAGGTTGGGGAGCTGTTTTTT. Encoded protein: CASSLNLGGQVGELFF.

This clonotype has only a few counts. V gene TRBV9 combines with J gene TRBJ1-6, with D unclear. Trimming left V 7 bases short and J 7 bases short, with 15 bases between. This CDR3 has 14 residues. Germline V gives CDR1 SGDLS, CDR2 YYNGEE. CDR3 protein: CASSLDMANSPLHF. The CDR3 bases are TGTGCCAGCTCGTTGGATATGGCGAATTCACCCCTCCACTTT.

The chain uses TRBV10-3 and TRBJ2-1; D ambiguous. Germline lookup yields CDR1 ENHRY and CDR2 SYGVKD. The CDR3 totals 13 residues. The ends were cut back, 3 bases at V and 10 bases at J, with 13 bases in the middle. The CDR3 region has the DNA TGTGCCATCAGTGAACCCCCAGATCGGGAGCAGTTCTTC. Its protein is CAISEPPDREQFF.

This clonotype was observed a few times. The CDR3, as DNA: TGTGCCAGCAGTACAACAGGGGGCCGGCAGTTCTTC. As protein: CASSTTGGRQFF. The rearrangement uses TRBV27 and TRBJ2-1; 9 bases are shared with TRBD1. V trimming: 5 bases; J trimming: 12 bases; junction bases outside the gene matches: 5. This CDR3 has 12 residues. Germline V gene data show CDR1 as MNHEY and CDR2 as SMNVEV (reference sequence).

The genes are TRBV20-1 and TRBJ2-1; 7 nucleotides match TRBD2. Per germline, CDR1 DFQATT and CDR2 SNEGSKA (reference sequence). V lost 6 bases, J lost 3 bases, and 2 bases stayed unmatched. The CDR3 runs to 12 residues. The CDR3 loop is CSAKRDYNEQFF. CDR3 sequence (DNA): TGCAGTGCAAAGCGGGACTACAATGAGCAGTTCTTC.

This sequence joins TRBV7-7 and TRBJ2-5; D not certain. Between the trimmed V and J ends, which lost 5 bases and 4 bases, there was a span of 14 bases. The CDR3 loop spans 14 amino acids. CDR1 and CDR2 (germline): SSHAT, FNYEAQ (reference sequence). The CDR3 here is CASSDPGFSETQYF. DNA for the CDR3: TGTGCCAGCAGCGATCCGGGCTTTTCAGAGACCCAGTACTTC.

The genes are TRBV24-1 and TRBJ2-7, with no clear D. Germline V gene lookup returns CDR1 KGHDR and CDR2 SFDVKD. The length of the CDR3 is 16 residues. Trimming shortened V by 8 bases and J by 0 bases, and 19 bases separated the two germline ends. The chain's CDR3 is CATMDLSPDPSYEQYF. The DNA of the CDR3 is TGTGCCACCATGGACCTCTCCCCGGACCCCTCCTACGAGCAGTACTTC.

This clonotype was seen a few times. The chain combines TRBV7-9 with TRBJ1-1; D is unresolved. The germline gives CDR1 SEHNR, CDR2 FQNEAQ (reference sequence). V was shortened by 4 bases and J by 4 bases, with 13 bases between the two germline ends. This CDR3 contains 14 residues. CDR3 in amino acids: CASSSPRVSTEAFF. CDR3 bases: TGTGCCAGCAGCTCACCTAGGGTGTCCACTGAAGCTTTCTTT.

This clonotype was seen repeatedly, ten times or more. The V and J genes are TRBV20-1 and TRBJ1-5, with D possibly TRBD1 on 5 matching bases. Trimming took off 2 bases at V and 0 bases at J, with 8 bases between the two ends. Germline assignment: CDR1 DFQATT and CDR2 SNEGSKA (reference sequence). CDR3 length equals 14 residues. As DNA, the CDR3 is TGCAGTGCTAGACAGGGCTATAGCAATCAGCCCCAGCATTTT. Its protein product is CSARQGYSNQPQHF.

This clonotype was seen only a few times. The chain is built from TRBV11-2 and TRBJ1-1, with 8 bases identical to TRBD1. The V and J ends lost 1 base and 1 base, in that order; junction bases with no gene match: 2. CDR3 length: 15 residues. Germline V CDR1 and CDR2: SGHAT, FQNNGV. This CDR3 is CASSLAGQGNTEAFF. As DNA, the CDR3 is TGTGCCAGCAGCTTAGCTGGACAGGGGAACACTGAAGCTTTCTTT.

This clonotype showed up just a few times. The CDR3, as DNA: TGTGCCAGCAAAACACCCGAGGGCCCTAACTCCTACGAGCAGTACTTC. Encoded protein: CASKTPEGPNSYEQYF. The chain carries TRBV6-2 or TRBV6-3 and TRBJ2-7; D is possibly TRBD2 (5 bases). V was trimmed by 7 bases and J by 0 bases, leaving 19 bases between them. CDR1 is MNHEY and CDR2 is SVGEGT in the germline V gene. This CDR3 region has 16 residues.

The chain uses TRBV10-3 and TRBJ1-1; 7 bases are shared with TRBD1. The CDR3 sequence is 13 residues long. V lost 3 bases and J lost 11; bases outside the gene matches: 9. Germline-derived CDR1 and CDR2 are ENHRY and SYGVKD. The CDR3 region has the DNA TGTGCCATCAGTGACGGGGACAGAGATAGGGCTTTCTTT. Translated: CAISDGDRDRAFF.

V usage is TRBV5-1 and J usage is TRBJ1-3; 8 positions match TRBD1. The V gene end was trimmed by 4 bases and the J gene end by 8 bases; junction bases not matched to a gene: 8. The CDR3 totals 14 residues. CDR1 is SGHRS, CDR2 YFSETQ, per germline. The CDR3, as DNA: TGCGCCAGCAGCGACCAGGGGGCCGCAGACACCATATATTTT. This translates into CASSDQGAADTIYF.

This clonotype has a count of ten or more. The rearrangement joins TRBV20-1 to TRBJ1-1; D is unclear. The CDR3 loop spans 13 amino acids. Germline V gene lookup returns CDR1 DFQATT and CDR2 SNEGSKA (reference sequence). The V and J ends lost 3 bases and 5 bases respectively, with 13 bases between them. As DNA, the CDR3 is TGCAGTGCTAGTATAATGTCCCGGACTGAAGCTTTCTTT. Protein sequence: CSASIMSRTEAFF.

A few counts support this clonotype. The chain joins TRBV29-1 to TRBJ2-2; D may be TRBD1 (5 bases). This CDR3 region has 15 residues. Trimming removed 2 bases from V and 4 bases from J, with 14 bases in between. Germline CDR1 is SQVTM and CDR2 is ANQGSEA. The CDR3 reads CSVESGDSFTGELFF. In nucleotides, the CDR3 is TGCAGCGTTGAATCCGGAGACAGCTTCACCGGGGAGCTGTTTTTT.

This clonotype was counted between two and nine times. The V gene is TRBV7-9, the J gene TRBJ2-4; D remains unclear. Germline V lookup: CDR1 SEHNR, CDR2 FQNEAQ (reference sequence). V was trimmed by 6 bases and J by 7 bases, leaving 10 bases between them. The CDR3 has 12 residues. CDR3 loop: CASSSLENIQYF. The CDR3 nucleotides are TGTGCCAGCAGTTCCTTAGAGAACATTCAGTACTTC.

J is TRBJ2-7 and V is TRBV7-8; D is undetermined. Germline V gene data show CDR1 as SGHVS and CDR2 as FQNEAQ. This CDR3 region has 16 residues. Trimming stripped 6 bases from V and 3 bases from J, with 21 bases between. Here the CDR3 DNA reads TGTGCCAGCAGGGCGGATTTCACCGGGCTTGGCTACGAGCAGTACTTC. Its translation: CASRADFTGLGYEQYF.

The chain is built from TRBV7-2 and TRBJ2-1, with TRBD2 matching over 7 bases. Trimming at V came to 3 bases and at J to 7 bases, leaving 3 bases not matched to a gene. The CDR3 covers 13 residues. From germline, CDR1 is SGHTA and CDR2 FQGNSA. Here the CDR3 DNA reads TGTGCCAGCAGCTTCCTCGGGAGGAATGAGCAGTTCTTC. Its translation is CASSFLGRNEQFF.

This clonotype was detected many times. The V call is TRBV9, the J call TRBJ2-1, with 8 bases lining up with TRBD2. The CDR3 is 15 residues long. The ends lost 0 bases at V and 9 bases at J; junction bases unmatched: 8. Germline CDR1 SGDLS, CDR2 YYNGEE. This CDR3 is CASSVGAAGVFEQFF. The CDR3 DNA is TGTGCCAGCAGCGTAGGGGCAGCGGGAGTATTTGAGCAGTTCTTC.